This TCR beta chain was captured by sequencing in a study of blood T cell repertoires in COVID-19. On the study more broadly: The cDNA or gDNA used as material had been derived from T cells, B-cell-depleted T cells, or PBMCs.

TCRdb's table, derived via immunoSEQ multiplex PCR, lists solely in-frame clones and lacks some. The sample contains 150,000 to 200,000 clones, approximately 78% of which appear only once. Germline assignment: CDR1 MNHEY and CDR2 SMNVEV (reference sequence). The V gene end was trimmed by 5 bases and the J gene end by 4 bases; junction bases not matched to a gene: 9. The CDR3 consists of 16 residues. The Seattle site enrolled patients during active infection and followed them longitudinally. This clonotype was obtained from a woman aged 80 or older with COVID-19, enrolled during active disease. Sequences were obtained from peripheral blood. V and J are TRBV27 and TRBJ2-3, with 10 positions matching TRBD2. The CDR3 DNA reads TGTGCCAGCAGTCCTATAGCGGGAGGAGACGCAGATACGCAGTATTTT. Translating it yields CASSPIAGGDADTQYF.